The 29 T cell receptor beta chains below were found in one sample sequenced in a study of T cell responses to AZD1222 COVID-19 vaccine. The assay was immunoSEQ multiplex PCR, and TCRdb's table has in-frame clones only and misses some. The sample has 140,000 to 150,000 clones, approximately 88% seen once; the top ten hold less than 15%. This specimen was peripheral blood, taken on day 0 of AZD1222 vaccination. These receptors were taken from an adult in good health.

This rearrangement joins TRBV27 to TRBJ2-7; perhaps TRBD2 as D (6 bases). CDR1 and CDR2 from the germline V gene are MNHEY and SMNVEV (reference sequence). The CDR3 is 15 residues long. V shed 2 bases and J shed 0 bases, with 11 bases lying between them. CDR3: CASSLGGATSYEQYF. The CDR3 coding sequence is TGTGCCAGCAGTTTAGGAGGGGCCACCTCCTACGAGCAGTACTTC.

This chain uses TRBV10-1 with TRBJ1-1; perhaps TRBD1 as D (5 bases). Germline V gene data show CDR1 as WNHNN and CDR2 as SYGVQD (reference sequence). V was pared by 8 bases and J by 0 bases, with 25 bases between. The CDR3 length is 18 residues. In DNA, the CDR3 is TGCGCCAGCCCCCACCCGGGGGACGCTCCGATCATGAACACTGAAGCTTTCTTT. It encodes CASPHPGDAPIMNTEAFF.

The rearrangement joins TRBV6-5 to TRBJ1-1; 11 bases match TRBD1. CDR1 and CDR2 (germline): MNHEY, SVGAGI. The CDR3 runs to 13 residues. V trimming: 6 bases; J trimming: 7 bases; junction bases outside the gene matches: 4. CDR3 protein: CASRRTGGLEAFF. The CDR3, as DNA: TGTGCCAGCAGAAGGACAGGGGGCCTTGAAGCTTTCTTT.

The chain couples TRBV6-2 or TRBV6-3 to TRBJ1-1, with a possible D match to TRBD1 (6 bases). Germline loops: CDR1 MNHEY, CDR2 SVGEGT. Deletions cut 4 bases from V and 4 bases from J, with 13 bases between. The CDR3 has 14 amino acids. CDR3 amino acids: CASSLQGWGTEAFF. Written as DNA, the CDR3 is TGTGCCAGCAGTTTACAGGGCTGGGGCACTGAAGCTTTCTTT.

The chain uses TRBV27 and TRBJ2-7; TRBD2 might be the D (6 bases). CDR1 is MNHEY and CDR2 is SMNVEV in the germline V gene (reference sequence). This CDR3 is built from 14 residues. The V end was cut by 6 bases, the J end by 6 bases, with 18 bases between. Here the CDR3 DNA reads TGTGCCAGCAGACTCGCCGGGAGCCATAGCGAGCAGTACTTC. Translated: CASRLAGSHSEQYF.

This chain uses TRBV6-5 with TRBJ2-3; D may be TRBD1 (6 bases). The germline V and J ends were trimmed by 2 bases and 3 bases, with 15 bases remaining between them. CDR1 is MNHEY and CDR2 is SVGAGI in the germline V gene. The CDR3 runs to 16 residues. This CDR3 reads CASSYGSSTGTDTQYF. CDR3 in DNA: TGTGCCAGCAGTTACGGCAGTTCTACAGGGACAGATACGCAGTATTTT.

The chain employs TRBV18 and TRBJ1-4; D possibly corresponds to TRBD1 (6 bases). Trimming removed 0 bases at V and 5 bases at J, with 13 bases between. The CDR3 totals 16 residues. Per germline, CDR1 KGHSH and CDR2 LQKENI. DNA of the CDR3: TGTGCCAGCTCACCACCGGGGACAAACCCCAATGAAAAACTGTTTTTT. As protein: CASSPPGTNPNEKLFF.

The V and J genes are TRBV5-6 and TRBJ2-2; 10 bases agree with TRBD2. The CDR3 spans 18 residues. Losses at the gene ends were 0 bases for V and 0 bases for J; bases not matched to a gene: 5. Germline CDR1 SGHDT, CDR2 YYEEEE. This chain's CDR3 is CASSLGPSGGANTGELFF. The CDR3 nucleotides read TGTGCCAGCAGCTTGGGTCCTAGCGGGGGCGCGAACACCGGGGAGCTGTTTTTT.

The gene calls are TRBV4-1 and TRBJ1-1; D remains unclear. In germline, CDR1 is MGHRA, CDR2 YSYEKL. V shed 4 bases and J shed 7 bases, with 22 bases lying between them. The CDR3 runs 16 residues. The CDR3 is CASSPSPGTARREAFF. In nucleotides, the CDR3 is TGCGCCAGCAGCCCCTCGCCGGGCACAGCGAGACGTGAAGCTTTCTTT.

This clone was found a few times. CDR3 residues: CASSQNRGQDEQYF. The CDR3 nucleotides read TGTGCCAGCAGCCAAAACAGGGGGCAGGACGAGCAGTACTTC. The chain employs TRBV7-3 and TRBJ2-7; 9 positions agree with TRBD1. With V trimmed by 5 bases and J by 5 bases, 7 bases remained unmatched. CDR1 is SGHTA, CDR2 FQGTGA, per germline. The CDR3 is made up of 14 amino acids. Together with reference TRBV7-3 and TRBJ2-7, the CDR3 gives the full variable domain: GAGVSQTPSNKVTEKGKYVELRCDPISGHTALYWYRQSLGQGPEFLIYFQGTGAADDSGLPNDRFFAVRPEGSVSTLKIQRTERGDSAVYLCASSQNRGQDEQYFGPGTRLTVT.

The rearrangement joins TRBV28 to TRBJ2-2; possible D gene TRBD2, 6 bases. The length of the CDR3 is 15 residues. The V end lost 10 bases, the J end lost 1 base, and 16 bases lay between the germline ends. From germline, CDR1 is MDHEN and CDR2 SYDVKM. In DNA form, the CDR3 reads TGTGCCACCCTAGGAGGGACTTTGAACACCGGGGAGCTGTTTTTT. It yields the protein CATLGGTLNTGELFF.

The chain employs TRBV19 and TRBJ2-1; D possibly corresponds to TRBD2 (6 bases). Trimming pared 3 bases from V and 1 base from J, leaving 13 bases between. CDR1 is LNHDA, CDR2 SQIVND, per germline (reference sequence). This CDR3 is built from 16 residues. Here the CDR3 reads CASSIFGGESYNEQFF. The DNA for the CDR3 is TGTGCCAGTAGTATTTTTGGCGGGGAGTCCTACAATGAGCAGTTCTTC. The entire variable domain, with the rest obtained from reference TRBV19 and TRBJ2-1, is as follows: DGGITQSPKYLFRKEGQNVTLSCEQNLNHDAMYWYRQDPGQGLRLIYYSQIVNDFQKGDIAEGYSVSREKKESFPLTVTSAQKNPTAFYLCASSIFGGESYNEQFFGPGTRLTVL.

V and J are TRBV5-5 and TRBJ2-2; 10 bases align to TRBD1. The CDR3 runs to 16 residues. V lost 5 bases, J lost 4 bases, and 8 bases stayed unmatched. The V gene's germline CDR1 is SGHKS and CDR2 YYEKEE (reference sequence). The CDR3 here is CASRPTGQGTTGELFF. The DNA of the CDR3 is TGTGCCAGCAGACCTACGGGACAGGGGACCACCGGGGAGCTGTTTTTT.

V is TRBV13 and J is TRBJ2-6; D is unclear. CDR1 is PRHDT, CDR2 FYEKMQ, per germline (reference sequence). This CDR3 spans 14 amino acids. The V end lost 4 bases, the J end lost 0 bases, and 4 bases lay between the germline ends. The CDR3: CASSSSSGANVLTF. For the CDR3, the DNA is TGTGCCAGCAGCTCCTCCTCTGGGGCCAACGTCCTGACTTTC.

This clone was found a few times. V is TRBV9 and J is TRBJ1-1, with D hard to call. Germline-derived CDR1 and CDR2 are SGDLS and YYNGEE. Trimming left V 4 bases short and J 3 bases short, with 13 bases between. The CDR3 runs 14 residues. CDR3 DNA sequence: TGTGCCAGCAGCCGTCGGGTAGAGGACACTGAAGCTTTCTTT. It specifies CASSRRVEDTEAFF.

This chain connects TRBV2 to TRBJ1-5; D might be TRBD1 (5 bases). The CDR3 loop spans 15 amino acids. V lost 2 bases, J lost 9 bases, and 17 bases lay in between. The germline V gene has CDR1 SNHLY and CDR2 FYNNEI. CDR3 residues: CASSERGANMGPQHF. In nucleotides, the CDR3 is TGTGCCAGCAGTGAAAGGGGCGCGAATATGGGGCCCCAGCATTTT.

The V call is TRBV28, the J call TRBJ1-2, with D uncertain. The V end lost 2 bases, the J end lost 8 bases, and 15 bases lay between the germline ends. This CDR3 has 14 amino acids. Germline lookup yields CDR1 MDHEN and CDR2 SYDVKM. The CDR3: CASSLVTAFGGYTF. As DNA, the CDR3 is TGTGCCAGCAGTTTAGTCACAGCCTTCGGAGGCTACACCTTC.

V gene TRBV9 combines with J gene TRBJ2-1; 11 bases are shared with TRBD2. The CDR3 spans 18 residues. With V trimmed by 4 bases and J by 0 bases, 9 bases remained unmatched. CDR1 SGDLS and CDR2 YYNGEE come from the germline V gene. The CDR3 here is CASSSSGGLTGSYNEQFF. The CDR3 region has the DNA TGTGCCAGCAGCTCTAGCGGGGGGCTTACCGGCTCCTACAATGAGCAGTTCTTC. The full variable domain, completed using reference TRBV9 and TRBJ2-1, is DSGVTQTPKHLITATGQRVTLRCSPRSGDLSVYWYQQSLDQGLQFLIQYYNGEERAKGNILERFSAQQFPDLHSELNLSSLELGDSALYFCASSSSGGLTGSYNEQFFGPGTRLTVL.

This clone was found once. Relative to the germline gene, one junction end is altered; a read error may explain this. The genes are TRBV7-2 and TRBJ2-7, with 9 bases lining up with TRBD1. The CDR3 sequence is 15 residues long. Germline V CDR1 and CDR2: SGHTA, FQGNSA. CDR3 sequence (DNA): TGTGCCAGCAGTTTAGGGGGGACAGGGTCCTACGAGCAGTACTTC. Translation: CASSLGGTGSYEQYF.

Comment on this clone: The same CDR3 is also encoded by other DNA sequences in this sample. This rearrangement joins TRBV2 to TRBJ1-1, with D perhaps TRBD1 (5 bases). The germline V gene encodes CDR1 SNHLY and CDR2 FYNNEI. This CDR3 has 13 residues. Trimming removed 5 bases from V and 1 base from J, with 8 bases in between. CDR3 in DNA: TGTGCCAGCAGTCGAGACAGGAACACTGAAGCTTTCTTT. Encoded protein: CASSRDRNTEAFF.

The V and J genes are TRBV9 and TRBJ1-5; no firm D call. The CDR3 covers 15 residues. V lost 0 bases and J lost 4, with 11 bases in between. Germline V gives CDR1 SGDLS, CDR2 YYNGEE. The CDR3 DNA follows: TGTGCCAGCAGCGTAGACGGAGGGCTGAATCAGCCCCAGCATTTT. Its translation: CASSVDGGLNQPQHF.

The V call is TRBV5-1, the J call TRBJ2-3; 7 bases fit TRBD2. Germline V lookup: CDR1 SGHRS, CDR2 YFSETQ. The CDR3 is 13 residues long. V was clipped by 5 bases and J by 0 bases; unmatched bases: 0. CDR3 residues: CASRRGSTDTQYF. The DNA of the CDR3 is TGCGCCAGCAGGCGGGGGAGCACAGATACGCAGTATTTT.

V gene TRBV20-1 combines with J gene TRBJ1-2, with a weak D call TRBD1 (5 bases). In germline, CDR1 is DFQATT, CDR2 SNEGSKA (reference sequence). The CDR3 length is 12 residues. The ends were cut back, 3 bases at V and 7 bases at J, with 12 bases in the middle. The CDR3, as DNA: TGCAGTGCTAGTCGGCAGGGCGCTGGCTACACCTTC. Its translation: CSASRQGAGYTF.

The chain combines TRBV6-5 with TRBJ2-3; 7 nucleotides match TRBD2. From germline, CDR1 is MNHEY and CDR2 SVGAGI. The CDR3 extends over 14 amino acids. V was pared by 2 bases and J by 4 bases, with 3 bases of the junction left unmatched. The CDR3 DNA is TGTGCCAGCAGTTACGTGGGGGGGGCAGATACGCAGTATTTT. This translates into CASSYVGGADTQYF.

The rearrangement joins TRBV11-3 to TRBJ1-6; D is perhaps TRBD1 (5 bases). The V and J ends lost 0 bases and 15 bases respectively, with 15 bases between them. The CDR3 length is 14 residues. The germline V gene encodes CDR1 SGHNT and CDR2 YENEEA. The CDR3, as DNA: TGTGCCAGCAGCTTAGACGCCACCGGAAGGGGCCTCCACTTT. This translates into CASSLDATGRGLHF.

The gene calls are TRBV18 and TRBJ1-2, with unresolved D. This CDR3 comprises 14 residues. With 4 bases removed from V and 4 bases from J, the gap between germline ends came to 13 bases. Germline V gene data show CDR1 as KGHSH and CDR2 as LQKENI. CDR3 protein: CASSRGEIAYGYTF. In DNA form, the CDR3 reads TGTGCCAGCTCACGAGGAGAAATAGCCTATGGCTACACCTTC.

This clone has more than one count but fewer than ten. The chain carries TRBV7-9 and TRBJ1-4; TRBD1 matches at 7 bases. This CDR3 contains 13 residues. The germline CDR1 and CDR2 sequences are SEHNR and FQNEAQ (reference sequence). The V gene end was trimmed by 3 bases and the J gene end by 8 bases; junction bases not matched to a gene: 3. The CDR3 coding sequence is TGTGCCAGCAGCTTCGGCAGGGGGGAAAAACTGTTTTTT. Encoded protein: CASSFGRGEKLFF.

V and J are TRBV5-1 and TRBJ2-7; D is perhaps TRBD1 (5 bases). CDR1 and CDR2 (germline): SGHRS, YFSETQ. The CDR3 has 13 residues. The V and J ends lost 5 bases and 1 base respectively, with 10 bases between them. The DNA of the CDR3 is TGCGCCAGCAGTCCCCAGGGTTCCTACGAGCAGTACTTC. It specifies CASSPQGSYEQYF. The variable domain in full, completed from reference TRBV5-1 and TRBJ2-7, reads KAGVTQTPRYLIKTRGQQVTLSCSPISGHRSVSWYQQTPGQGLQFLFEYFSETQRNKGNFPGRFSGRQFSNSRSEMNVSTLELGDSALYLCASSPQGSYEQYFGPGTRLTVT.

The J gene is TRBJ1-3, the V gene TRBV5-4; a possible D gene is TRBD1 (5 bases). In germline, CDR1 is SGHNT, CDR2 YYREEE (reference sequence). The CDR3 loop spans 15 amino acids. Trimming stripped 7 bases from V and 0 bases from J, with 14 bases between. The CDR3 loop is CASRHMGTSGNTIYF. As DNA, the CDR3 is TGTGCCAGCCGCCATATGGGGACCTCTGGAAACACCATATATTTT.